What follows are 7 T cell receptor beta chains derived from one specimen sequenced in a study of T cell responses to AZD1222 COVID-19 vaccine. Using immunoSEQ multiplex PCR, the repertoire was profiled, and TCRdb retains in-frame clones only, with some absent. The sample holds 95,000 to 150,000 clones; around nine tenths are singletons and the top ten take approximately 5.4%. Material: peripheral blood, obtained on day 0 of AZD1222 vaccination. The receptor source for this set is an adult in good health.

The J gene is TRBJ1-4, the V gene TRBV5-1; 10 bases agree with TRBD1. The CDR3 contains 15 residues. CDR1 SGHRS and CDR2 YFSETQ come from the germline V gene. The J segment lost 8 bases and the V segment lost 1 base, leaving 5 bases of the junction unmatched. CDR3 sequence reads: CASSLMGQGLEKLFF. In nucleotides, the CDR3 is TGCGCCAGCAGCTTGATGGGACAGGGGTTAGAAAAACTGTTTTTT.

The chain has TRBV5-1 and TRBJ2-2; TRBD2 matches 14 bases. Germline CDR1 is SGHRS and CDR2 is YFSETQ. Losses at the gene ends were 4 bases for V and 4 bases for J; bases not matched to a gene: 9. This CDR3 has 18 residues. The CDR3 spells CASSHGTSGRKGTGELFF. For the CDR3, the DNA is TGCGCCAGCAGCCATGGGACTAGCGGGAGAAAAGGCACCGGGGAGCTGTTTTTT.

The chain is built from TRBV5-4 and TRBJ1-1; the D is unclear. Germline values: CDR1 SGHNT, CDR2 YYREEE (reference sequence). V was trimmed by 0 bases and J by 0 bases, leaving 6 bases between them. This CDR3 region has 14 residues. CDR3 in amino acids: CASSLDIMNTEAFF. The CDR3 nucleotides read TGTGCCAGCAGCTTGGACATCATGAACACTGAAGCTTTCTTT. Supplemented by reference TRBV5-4 and TRBJ1-1, the full variable domain reads ETGVTQSPTHLIKTRGQQVTLRCSSQSGHNTVSWYQQALGQGPQFIFQYYREEENGRGNFPPRFSGLQFPNYSSELNVNALELDDSALYLCASSLDIMNTEAFFGQGTRLTVV.

The J gene is TRBJ2-5, the V gene TRBV11-3; D remains ambiguous. The germline V gene has CDR1 SGHNT and CDR2 YENEEA. CDR3 length equals 15 residues. Trimming shortened V by 1 base and J by 5 bases, and 14 bases separated the two germline ends. This chain's CDR3 is CASSLVWQPRETQYF. In DNA, the CDR3 is TGTGCCAGCAGCTTAGTGTGGCAACCGAGGGAGACCCAGTACTTC.

This rearrangement joins TRBV15 to TRBJ2-1, with D possibly being TRBD1 (6 bases). Germline CDR1 and CDR2: LNHNV and YYDKDF (reference sequence). This CDR3 contains 17 residues. Deletions cut 0 bases from V and 0 bases from J, with 12 bases between. CDR3 amino acids: CATSREQGLLSYNEQFF. The CDR3 nucleotides read TGTGCCACCAGCAGAGAACAGGGTCTTCTCTCCTACAATGAGCAGTTCTTC.

V is TRBV29-1 and J is TRBJ1-1, with 10 positions matching TRBD1. The V segment lost 7 bases and the J segment 5 bases; nucleotides outside the gene matches: 10. Germline lookup yields CDR1 SQVTM and CDR2 ANQGSEA. The CDR3 contains 14 residues. The CDR3 DNA reads TGCAGCGCCTATGGGACAGGGGCAGGAACTGAAGCTTTCTTT. Translating gives CSAYGTGAGTEAFF.

This clone was observed a few times. The rearrangement links TRBV7-2 to TRBJ2-1; D is undetermined. The CDR3 has 14 residues. The V gene's germline CDR1 is SGHTA and CDR2 FQGNSA. Trimming left V 2 bases short and J 4 bases short, with 9 bases between. The CDR3 DNA reads TGTGCCAGCAGCTTATTGTCGGGTTACAATGAGCAGTTCTTC. This encodes CASSLLSGYNEQFF.